The T cell receptor (beta chain) under discussion was sequenced for a study of blood T cell repertoires in COVID-19. Across the whole study: Acute and convalescent COVID-19 samples came from the United States, Italy and Spain. T cells, B-cell-depleted T cells, or PBMCs supplied cDNA or gDNA.

In the study's own analysis: Estimation of nucleated cell counts was performed using reference gene primer amplification. Only in-frame clones appear in the TCRdb table, and some are missing; sequencing was by immunoSEQ multiplex PCR. V and J calls and clone size are as listed in that table; D and trimming were resolved from the DNA. The sample lists some 24,000 clones, 89% occurring once. CDR1 and CDR2 (germline): SGHNT, YYREEE (reference sequence). The CDR3 is made up of 15 amino acids. The V segment lost 2 bases and the J segment 1 base; nucleotides outside the gene matches: 1. V usage is TRBV5-4 and J usage is TRBJ2-3, with 10 bases fitting TRBD2. This TCR was recovered from a man between 65 and 79 years old with acute or convalescent COVID-19. Input material: peripheral blood. CDR3 DNA sequence: TGTGCCAGCAGCTTTCTAGCGGGAGGCACAGATACGCAGTATTTT. Its protein is CASSFLAGGTDTQYF.